This TCR beta chain was sequenced for a study of Graves' ophthalmopathy and Graves' hyperthyroidism. The CDR3 extends over 15 amino acids. V dropped 4 bases and J dropped 0 bases, with 10 bases sitting between them. Looked up from germline, CDR1 is SGHVS and CDR2 is FNYEAQ. It was from 8 to 10 ml of fresh peripheral blood that the PBMCs came. From RNA, the CDR3 regions of TCR beta chains were amplified and sequenced. The first round was an RT-PCR with HTBI primers, and the second round was a multiplex PCR. TCRdb reprocessed the multiplex PCR reads with MiXCR, giving one entry per CDR3 protein. The data hold about 700,000 distinct CDR3 sequences, with 40% observed a single time. Overall study findings and caveats: Blood also held most thyroid clonotypes expanded above 0.001 frequency. With a specificity of about 75% and a sensitivity of about 71%, the model predicted ophthalmopathy progression.

For this clonotype: Antigen unknown. Because the CDR3 is missing its conserved closing phenylalanine or tryptophan, this is likely a read error.

This receptor was taken from an adult man with Graves' ophthalmopathy. The V call is TRBV7-6, the J call TRBJ1-3; no definite D call. Sequencing was performed on peripheral blood. The CDR3 protein is CASSSAWSSGNTIYL. CDR3 nucleotide sequence: TGTGCCAGCAGCTCAGCTTGGAGCTCTGGAAACACCATATATCTT.